The present T cell receptor (beta chain) was sequenced within a study of beta chain features in type 1 diabetes. Regarding the study as a whole: All four CD4+ subsets from Type 1 diabetes patients carried moderately but significantly shorter TCRB CDR3s.

Trimming removed 0 bases at V and 3 bases at J, with 9 bases between. CDR3 length equals 14 residues. CDR1 is SGHRS, CDR2 YFSETQ, per germline. This clone was picked up a small number of times. Its antigen remains unknown. Since all of the isolated RNA was reverse transcribed, expressed TCRB transcripts were what got sequenced. Naive, central memory and regulatory T cell samples yielded around 3.5 million reads on average. The repertoire was sequenced with immunoSEQ multiplex PCR; TCRdb's copy has only in-frame clones and lacks some. The sample shows 550,000 to 850,000 clones, 13% of them seen only once. Via CD45RO/CCR7/CD25/CD127/CD95/CD27, cells of the CD4+ naive, central memory, regulatory and stem cell-like memory subsets were sorted.

Material: naive CD4+ T cells from blood. The receptor comes from a man aged 18 to 29 with type 1 diabetes. The rearrangement joins TRBV5-1 to TRBJ2-5; D gene unclear. DNA of the CDR3: TGCGCCAGCAGCTTGGCGGCAGAGAAAGAGACCCAGTACTTC. It translates to CASSLAAEKETQYF.